This T cell receptor beta chain was found in a study of blood T cell repertoires in COVID-19. Germline V gene lookup returns CDR1 LNHDA and CDR2 SQIVND (reference sequence). V lost 3 bases, J lost 4 bases, and 13 bases stayed unmatched. The length of the CDR3 is 18 residues. Only in-frame clones appear in the TCRdb table, and some are missing; sequencing was by immunoSEQ multiplex PCR. The sample has hundreds of thousands of clones, around 91% seen once; the top ten hold 12%. The chain joins TRBV19 to TRBJ1-5; 9 nucleotides agree with TRBD1. Input material: peripheral blood. The TCR was taken from a woman aged 60 to 75 with acute or convalescent COVID-19. The CDR3 spells CASSMGHGLGQGNQPQHF. The CDR3 DNA follows: TGTGCCAGTAGTATGGGTCATGGGTTGGGACAGGGTAATCAGCCCCAGCATTTT.